A selection of T cell receptor beta chains follows, all from one sample in a study of CD8+CD57+ T cells in acquired aplastic anemia. TCRdb itself ran the reads through MiXCR, one entry per CDR3 protein. The sample has over 150,000 distinct CDR3 sequences; around 60% are singletons. The material sequenced was sorted CD4+, CD8+, or CD8+CD57+ T cells (not recorded which) from PBMCs. These receptors were collected from a human donor with aplastic anemia. The CDR3 runs from the conserved cysteine through the conserved F or W. The order of the fields is clone size, V gene, J gene, D gene, CDR3 DNA, CDR3 protein. D genes are given only for firm matches. Size is omitted from some rows. Given values are once, few, many or a class for expanded clones.

clone_size: many
v_call: TRBV27
j_call: TRBJ1-6
d_call: .
cdr3_nt: TGTGCCAGCAGTTTAACGGGGGCGAGTTCACCCCTCCACTTT
cdr3_aa: CASSLTGASSPLHF

clone_size: once
v_call: TRBV15
j_call: TRBJ1-6
d_call: TRBD1
cdr3_nt: TGTGCCACCAGCAGAGCTATTACAGGGGGTAATTCACCCCTCCACTTT
cdr3_aa: CATSRAITGGNSPLHF

clone_size: once
v_call: TRBV9
j_call: TRBJ2-3
d_call: .
cdr3_nt: TGTGCCAGCAGCGTAGCCGGGTCGAGGACAGATACGCAGTATTTT
cdr3_aa: CASSVAGSRTDTQYF

clone_size: many
v_call: TRBV10-2
j_call: TRBJ1-2
d_call: .
cdr3_nt: TGCGCCAGCAGTGACTTCACAGGGTCCAACTATGGCTACACCTTC
cdr3_aa: CASSDFTGSNYGYTF

clone_size: many
v_call: TRBV5-1
j_call: TRBJ1-1
d_call: TRBD1
cdr3_nt: TGCGCCAGCAGCTTCGGACAGGGCTATGACACTGAAGCTTTCTTT
cdr3_aa: CASSFGQGYDTEAFF

clone_size: many
v_call: TRBV19
j_call: TRBJ2-7
d_call: .
cdr3_nt: TGTGCCAGTAGTGGCCAGGGAATCTTC
cdr3_aa: CASSGQGIF

clone_size: many
v_call: TRBV12-3/TRBV12-4
j_call: TRBJ1-6
d_call: .
cdr3_nt: TGTGCCAGCAGCTTAGCACAGATCGATTCACCCCTCCACTTT
cdr3_aa: CASSLAQIDSPLHF

clone_size: .
v_call: TRBV15
j_call: TRBJ2-7
d_call: .
cdr3_nt: TGTGCCACCAGCAGGAATGGGGGCGGGAACGCCTACGAGCAGTACTTC
cdr3_aa: CATSRNGGGNAYEQYF

clone_size: .
v_call: TRBV5-1
j_call: TRBJ1-2
d_call: .
cdr3_nt: TGCGCCAGCAGCTTGCCGACAGCGCTTGGCTACACCTTC
cdr3_aa: CASSLPTALGYTF

clone_size: few
v_call: TRBV19
j_call: TRBJ2-3
d_call: TRBD2
cdr3_nt: TGTGCCAGTAGTATCGGGATGGCGGGGGGTACAGATACGCAGTATTTT
cdr3_aa: CASSIGMAGGTDTQYF

clone_size: .
v_call: TRBV19
j_call: TRBJ2-1
d_call: .
cdr3_nt: TGTGCCAGTAGTATCGGTCCCAATGAGCAGTTCTTC
cdr3_aa: CASSIGPNEQFF

clone_size: .
v_call: TRBV5-8
j_call: TRBJ1-1
d_call: TRBD1
cdr3_nt: TGTGCCAGCACCCTAGAGGGGGCGAACACTGAAGCTTTCTTT
cdr3_aa: CASTLEGANTEAFF

clone_size: .
v_call: TRBV5-1
j_call: TRBJ2-5
d_call: .
cdr3_nt: TGCGCCAGCAGCGGGTTGGGAGAGACCCAGTACTTC
cdr3_aa: CASSGLGETQYF

clone_size: many
v_call: TRBV27
j_call: TRBJ2-7
d_call: .
cdr3_nt: .
cdr3_aa: CASSSSGGLSYEQYF

clone_size: many
v_call: TRBV19
j_call: TRBJ1-6
d_call: .
cdr3_nt: TGTGCCAGTAGTCTTAGTCATCCTAATTCACCCCTCCACTTT
cdr3_aa: CASSLSHPNSPLHF

clone_size: .
v_call: TRBV20-1
j_call: TRBJ2-7
d_call: .
cdr3_nt: TGCAGTGCTACCCCAGCCTACGAGCAGTACTTC
cdr3_aa: CSATPAYEQYF

clone_size: many
v_call: TRBV7-9
j_call: TRBJ2-7
d_call: .
cdr3_nt: TGTGCCAGCAGCTTAGCCGGGCTAGCTGCGGCCTACGAGCAGTACTTC
cdr3_aa: CASSLAGLAAAYEQYF

clone_size: .
v_call: TRBV9
j_call: TRBJ2-7
d_call: TRBD1
cdr3_nt: TGTGCCAGCAGCGTAGATGGACAGGGCTACGAGCAGTACTTC
cdr3_aa: CASSVDGQGYEQYF

clone_size: once
v_call: TRBV15
j_call: TRBJ1-4
d_call: .
cdr3_nt: TGTGCCACCAGCCGGGCAACTAATGAAAAACTGGTTTTT
cdr3_aa: CATSRATNEKLVF

clone_size: .
v_call: TRBV5-1
j_call: TRBJ1-1
d_call: .
cdr3_nt: TGCGCCAGCAGTTGGACGTCTAACACTGAGGCTTTCTTT
cdr3_aa: CASSWTSNTEAFF

clone_size: .
v_call: TRBV7-3
j_call: TRBJ1-6
d_call: .
cdr3_nt: TGTGCCAGCAGCCCTCGAGGAGGCCCCTTTGCGGCACCCCTCCACTTT
cdr3_aa: CASSPRGGPFAAPLHF

clone_size: many
v_call: TRBV27
j_call: TRBJ1-6
d_call: TRBD1
cdr3_nt: TGTGCCAGCAGTTGGGGGACAGCGAATTCACCCCTCCACTTT
cdr3_aa: CASSWGTANSPLHF

clone_size: .
v_call: TRBV10-3
j_call: TRBJ1-2
d_call: TRBD1
cdr3_nt: TGTGCCATCAGTCCTGGACAGGGTAACTATGGCTACACCTTC
cdr3_aa: CAISPGQGNYGYTF

clone_size: once
v_call: TRBV4-3
j_call: TRBJ2-6
d_call: .
cdr3_nt: TGCGCCAGCAGCCGAGAGGGGGTCTCTGGGGCCAACGTCCTGACTTTC
cdr3_aa: CASSREGVSGANVLTF

clone_size: .
v_call: TRBV7-9
j_call: TRBJ1-6
d_call: TRBD1
cdr3_nt: TGTGCCAGCAGCCCATTCCGCGACAGGGGCCATTCACCCCTCCACTTT
cdr3_aa: CASSPFRDRGHSPLHF

clone_size: few
v_call: TRBV10-1
j_call: TRBJ1-1
d_call: .
cdr3_nt: TGCGCCAGCAGCATGTCTCCCTTGAACACTGAAGCTTTCTTT
cdr3_aa: CASSMSPLNTEAFF

clone_size: .
v_call: TRBV7-3
j_call: TRBJ2-7
d_call: .
cdr3_nt: TGTGCCAGCAGCCCCGGGACCCTATCCTACGAGCAGTACTTC
cdr3_aa: CASSPGTLSYEQYF

clone_size: .
v_call: TRBV20-1
j_call: TRBJ2-7
d_call: TRBD2
cdr3_nt: TGCAGTGCTCAGGGACTAGATCCCCACGAGCAGTACTTC
cdr3_aa: CSAQGLDPHEQYF

clone_size: many
v_call: TRBV3-1
j_call: TRBJ1-2
d_call: .
cdr3_nt: TGTGCCAGCAGTCTACAGGACTTCTATGGCTACACCTTC
cdr3_aa: CASSLQDFYGYTF

clone_size: many
v_call: TRBV5-1
j_call: TRBJ2-5
d_call: TRBD1
cdr3_nt: TGCGCCAGCAGCCCGAACGGACAGGGAACGGTTGAGACCCAGTACTTC
cdr3_aa: CASSPNGQGTVETQYF

clone_size: .
v_call: TRBV10-3
j_call: TRBJ1-6
d_call: .
cdr3_nt: TGTGCCACGGGGGAGATCGGTTCACCCCTCCACTTT
cdr3_aa: CATGEIGSPLHF

clone_size: .
v_call: TRBV7-2
j_call: TRBJ2-3
d_call: .
cdr3_nt: TGTGCCAGCAGAGGACGGATTAGCACAGATACGCAGTATTTT
cdr3_aa: CASRGRISTDTQYF

clone_size: once
v_call: TRBV5-4
j_call: TRBJ2-3
d_call: .
cdr3_nt: TGCGCCAGCAGCAGCTACAGAAGCACAGATACGCAGTATTTT
cdr3_aa: CASSSYRSTDTQYF

clone_size: .
v_call: TRBV20-1
j_call: TRBJ1-1
d_call: .
cdr3_nt: TGCAGTGCTAACGATCCTCACAGAATCACTGAAGCCTTCTTT
cdr3_aa: CSANDPHRITEAFF

clone_size: .
v_call: TRBV7-2
j_call: TRBJ1-6
d_call: TRBD1
cdr3_nt: TGTGCCAGCAGCTGGAATTGGGACAGGGGCAATTCACCCCTCCACTTT
cdr3_aa: CASSWNWDRGNSPLHF

clone_size: .
v_call: TRBV7-3
j_call: TRBJ2-1
d_call: .
cdr3_nt: TGTGCCAGCAGCCGTCCGGGCAATGAGCAGTTCTTC
cdr3_aa: CASSRPGNEQFF

clone_size: once
v_call: TRBV20-1
j_call: TRBJ1-5
d_call: .
cdr3_nt: TGCAGTGCTAGAGATTGGCGAATTAATCAGCCCCAGCATTTT
cdr3_aa: CSARDWRINQPQHF

clone_size: many
v_call: TRBV2
j_call: TRBJ1-2
d_call: .
cdr3_nt: TGTGCCAGCAGTGAAATCCGAAGGGCCGACTATGGCTACACCTTC
cdr3_aa: CASSEIRRADYGYTF

clone_size: once
v_call: TRBV6-5
j_call: TRBJ2-5
d_call: .
cdr3_nt: TGTGCCAGCAGATTCCAAGAGACCCAGTACTTC
cdr3_aa: CASRFQETQYF

clone_size: .
v_call: TRBV10-3
j_call: TRBJ1-5
d_call: .
cdr3_nt: TGTGCCATCAGTTGGGATAGCAATCAGCCCCAGCATTTT
cdr3_aa: CAISWDSNQPQHF

clone_size: .
v_call: TRBV4-1
j_call: TRBJ2-7
d_call: .
cdr3_nt: TGCGCCAGCAGCCAAAGTACGGCAAGGAGCTCCTACGAGCAGTACTTC
cdr3_aa: CASSQSTARSSYEQYF

clone_size: once
v_call: TRBV29-1
j_call: TRBJ1-6
d_call: .
cdr3_nt: TGCAGCGTTGCGGAGGGCCAGTATAATTCACCCCTCCACTTT
cdr3_aa: CSVAEGQYNSPLHF

clone_size: .
v_call: TRBV7-9
j_call: TRBJ2-5
d_call: TRBD2
cdr3_nt: TGTGCCAGCAGCCCAGGGACTAGCGGGAGCGCCCAGTACTTC
cdr3_aa: CASSPGTSGSAQYF

clone_size: .
v_call: TRBV15
j_call: TRBJ2-7
d_call: TRBD1
cdr3_nt: TGTGCCACCAGCACATCGACAGGGGTGGGCGAGCAGTACTTC
cdr3_aa: CATSTSTGVGEQYF

clone_size: .
v_call: TRBV7-9
j_call: TRBJ1-1
d_call: TRBD1
cdr3_nt: TGTGCCAGCAGTCAGATGGAGGGGGCCACTGAAGCTTTCTTT
cdr3_aa: CASSQMEGATEAFF

clone_size: .
v_call: TRBV29-1
j_call: TRBJ2-2
d_call: TRBD2
cdr3_nt: TGCAGCGTATCTAGCGGGTTGAACACCGGGGAGCTGTTTTTT
cdr3_aa: CSVSSGLNTGELFF

clone_size: many
v_call: TRBV7-6
j_call: TRBJ1-1
d_call: .
cdr3_nt: TGTGCCAGCAGCTTAGGGTCTGGGTTCGAAGCTTTCTTT
cdr3_aa: CASSLGSGFEAFF

clone_size: .
v_call: TRBV29-1
j_call: TRBJ1-2
d_call: .
cdr3_nt: TGCAGCGTTGACGGGGGAAATGGCTACACCTTC
cdr3_aa: CSVDGGNGYTF

clone_size: many
v_call: TRBV5-4
j_call: TRBJ1-2
d_call: TRBD1
cdr3_nt: TGTGCCAGCACCGAAGAGGGGACAGGGTACGGCTACACCTTC
cdr3_aa: CASTEEGTGYGYTF

clone_size: .
v_call: TRBV5-1
j_call: TRBJ2-7
d_call: TRBD2
cdr3_nt: TGCGCCAGCAGCTTGGATGGCGGGAGGGCCGGAGAGCAGTACTTC
cdr3_aa: CASSLDGGRAGEQYF

clone_size: few
v_call: TRBV7-3
j_call: TRBJ1-2
d_call: .
cdr3_nt: TGTGCCAGCAGCCCCAGGGCCGATTATGGCTACACCTTC
cdr3_aa: CASSPRADYGYTF

clone_size: few
v_call: TRBV20-1
j_call: TRBJ2-1
d_call: TRBD2
cdr3_nt: TGCAGTGCTAGTTTGCTAGCGGAGGGCAATGAGCAGTTCTTC
cdr3_aa: CSASLLAEGNEQFF

clone_size: few
v_call: TRBV25-1
j_call: TRBJ1-3
d_call: .
cdr3_nt: TGTGCCAGCAGTGAATCCCAGGGGCCAGGAAACACCATATATTTT
cdr3_aa: CASSESQGPGNTIYF

clone_size: once
v_call: TRBV10-3
j_call: TRBJ2-2
d_call: TRBD2
cdr3_nt: TGTGCCACCCTCCGGGCGGGGGGAGGCACCGGGGAGCTGTTTTTT
cdr3_aa: CATLRAGGGTGELFF

clone_size: once
v_call: TRBV7-3
j_call: TRBJ2-7
d_call: .
cdr3_nt: TGTGCCAGCAGCTTAATAGCGGCCGACGAGCAGTACTTC
cdr3_aa: CASSLIAADEQYF

clone_size: once
v_call: TRBV2
j_call: TRBJ2-3
d_call: .
cdr3_nt: TGTGCCAGCAGTGTCTGGCAAAGCACAGATACGCAGTATTTT
cdr3_aa: CASSVWQSTDTQYF

clone_size: many
v_call: TRBV20-1
j_call: TRBJ2-7
d_call: .
cdr3_nt: TGCAGTGCTCTGGCGACGAGCTCCTACGAGCAGTACTTC
cdr3_aa: CSALATSSYEQYF

clone_size: .
v_call: TRBV29-1
j_call: TRBJ1-1
d_call: TRBD1
cdr3_nt: TGCAGCGTTGCCGGGACAGGGGCTAACACTGAAGCTTTCTTT
cdr3_aa: CSVAGTGANTEAFF